This T cell receptor (beta chain) was found in a study of tumor and adjacent non-tumor tissue in lung cancer. Turning to the study itself: There were about twelve adenocarcinoma, 2 squamous cell carcinoma and 1 small cell lung cancer cases. Stage I to III disease affected 9 to 10 men and 4 or 5 women aged roughly 31 to 80. On average, productive TCRbeta reads reached about 4.2 million per sample.

The library came from three nested PCR rounds adapted from ARM-PCR protocols. One entry per CDR3 protein, called by TCRdb with MiXCR from the multiplex PCR reads. The data show over 100,000 distinct CDR3 sequences, 75% seen once. Turning to this clonotype: This may be a read error, as it is one base from a much larger clone.

The length of the CDR3 is 16 residues. Germline CDR1 and CDR2: MNHEY and SVGAGI. V dropped 6 bases and J dropped 1; count of bases not matched to a gene: 5. This sample's RNA came from whole unsorted tissue. This receptor was identified in a woman aged 55 to 70 with non-small cell lung cancer. The genes are TRBV6-5 and TRBJ2-5; 13 positions match TRBD2. Sequencing was carried out using lung tumor tissue. The CDR3 here is CASSLGLAGPQETQYF. The DNA for the CDR3 is TGTGCCAGCAGCCTGGGACTAGCGGGACCCCAAGAGACCCAGTACTTC.